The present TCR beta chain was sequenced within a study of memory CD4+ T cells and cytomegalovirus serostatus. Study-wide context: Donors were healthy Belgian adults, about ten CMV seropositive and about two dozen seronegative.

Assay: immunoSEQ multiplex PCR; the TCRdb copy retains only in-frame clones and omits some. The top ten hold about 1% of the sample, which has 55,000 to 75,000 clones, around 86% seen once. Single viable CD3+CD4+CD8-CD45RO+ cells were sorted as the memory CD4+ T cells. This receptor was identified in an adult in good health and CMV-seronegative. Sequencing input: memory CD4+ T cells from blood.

The CDR3 region is CASSLKLDRGLGYGYTF. The CDR3 DNA reads TGTGCCAGCAGCTTGAAGCTGGACAGGGGACTGGGCTATGGCTACACCTTC. This chain connects TRBV5-6 to TRBJ1-2, with 9 bases aligning to TRBD1. This CDR3 spans 17 amino acids. V shed 1 base, J shed 4 bases, and the junction held 11 bases outside the gene matches. CDR1 is SGHDT, CDR2 YYEEEE, per germline.